This is a list of T cell receptor beta chains from one sample in a study of blood T cells in healthy people across ages. Each CDR3 protein gets one entry after TCRdb re-called the 5' RACE reads with MiXCR. Of some 1.6 million distinct CDR3 sequences in the sample, roughly 32% are singletons; the top ten hold around 11%. Sequencing used blood. The source is a woman in her 30s in good health. Each CDR3 is given with its conserved first and last residue. A D gene is named only where the DNA matches it firmly. Not every row has a clone size; where given, it reads once, few, many or a size class.

V gene	D gene	clone size	J gene	CDR3 protein	CDR3 DNA
TRBV2	.	.	TRBJ1-1	CATQGFRIDTEAFF	TGTGCCACCCAGGGTTTTAGGATTGACACTGAAGCTTTCTTT
TRBV3-1	.	.	TRBJ2-5	CASSQEEAGLKETQYF	TGTGCCAGCAGCCAAGAGGAGGCGGGGCTAAAAGAGACCCAGTACTTC
TRBV6-5	.	.	TRBJ1-5	CASSYSMSQPQHF	TGTGCCAGCAGTTACTCGATGAGTCAGCCCCAGCATTTT
TRBV2	.	.	TRBJ1-5	CASTQGQKSNQPQHF	TGTGCCAGCACCCAGGGGCAGAAGAGCAATCAGCCCCAGCATTTT
TRBV3-1	TRBD2	.	TRBJ2-5	CASSRSILAAEETQYF	TGTGCCAGCAGCCGATCTATACTAGCGGCAGAAGAGACCCAGTACTTC
TRBV28	.	few	TRBJ2-5	CASSLTGGSEQETQYF	TGTGCCAGCAGTTTGACTGGGGGGAGTGAACAAGAGACCCAGTACTTC
TRBV20-1	.	.	TRBJ1-1	CSASIRRDNTEAFF	TGCAGTGCTAGTATCCGGCGGGATAACACTGAAGCTTTCTTT
TRBV11-2	.	few	TRBJ2-7	CASSLWAFPYEQYF	TGTGCCAGCAGCCTCTGGGCTTTTCCCTACGAGCAGTACTTC
TRBV6-1	.	.	TRBJ2-1	CASGPRASRNNEQFF	TGTGCCAGCGGTCCCCGGGCGAGCAGAAACAATGAGCAGTTCTTC
TRBV9	TRBD1	few	TRBJ2-1	CASSVGSGTGKSLLNEQFF	TGTGCCAGCAGCGTAGGGAGTGGGACAGGTAAAAGTCTACTCAATGAGCAGTTCTTC
TRBV6-1	TRBD1	.	TRBJ1-1	CASSWNRGATEAFF	TGTGCCAGCAGTTGGAACAGGGGCGCGACTGAAGCTTTCTTT
TRBV20-1	.	.	TRBJ2-1	CSAHRGRQFF	TGCAGTGCCCATAGGGGCCGGCAGTTCTTC
TRBV12-3/TRBV12-4	TRBD2	many	TRBJ2-3	CASSAQRGGKDTQYF	TGTGCCAGCAGCGCACAGCGGGGGGGGAAAGATACGCAGTATTTT
TRBV7-6	TRBD2	.	TRBJ2-3	CASSLDEGLAGSTDTQYF	TGTGCCAGCAGCTTAGATGAGGGACTAGCGGGGTCCACAGATACGCAGTATTTT
TRBV4-1	TRBD2	many	TRBJ2-7	CASSQRLAGGQYEQYF	TGCGCCAGCAGCCAACGGCTAGCGGGGGGGCAGTACGAGCAGTACTTC
TRBV29-1	TRBD2	few	TRBJ2-7	CSVEVRGGSYEQYF	TGCAGCGTTGAGGTGCGGGGGGGCTCCTACGAGCAGTACTTC
TRBV20-1	.	.	TRBJ1-2	CSATRTVNYGYTF	TGCAGTGCTACCCGGACAGTGAACTATGGCTACACCTTC
TRBV6-6	.	.	TRBJ2-1	CASTREYYNEQFF	TGTGCCAGCACCAGAGAGTACTACAATGAGCAGTTCTTC
TRBV5-6	.	.	TRBJ2-7	CASSLATGVWDEQYF	TGTGCCAGCAGCTTGGCTACGGGGGTTTGGGACGAGCAGTACTTC
TRBV5-1	TRBD2	few	TRBJ2-5	CASSVTGTSVTETQYF	TGCGCCAGCAGCGTGACCGGGACTAGCGTAACAGAGACCCAGTACTTC
TRBV30	.	few	TRBJ2-3	CAWSTRKPTDTQYF	TGTGCCTGGAGTACTAGGAAGCCCACAGATACGCAGTATTTT
TRBV2	.	.	TRBJ2-3	CASSSYGDTQYF	TGTGCCAGCAGTTCCTATGGGGATACGCAGTATTTT
TRBV7-2	.	.	TRBJ2-7	CASSLAMVGEQYF	TGTGCCAGCAGCTTAGCAATGGTTGGCGAGCAGTACTTC
TRBV4-2	.	few	TRBJ1-2	CASSENAGIYYGYTF	TGTGCCAGCAGCGAAAACGCCGGGATCTACTATGGTTACACCTTC
TRBV24-1	.	.	TRBJ1-2	CATSDFSTNYGYTF	TGTGCCACCAGTGATTTTTCGACAAACTATGGCTACACCTTC
TRBV5-1	TRBD2	.	TRBJ2-3	CASRAGGVGDTQYF	TGCGCCAGCAGAGCGGGGGGCGTTGGGGATACGCAGTATTTT
TRBV27	.	.	TRBJ1-1	CASSFGDALGNTEAFF	TGTGCCAGCAGTTTCGGCGACGCCTTGGGGAACACTGAAGCTTTCTTT
TRBV29-1	.	many	TRBJ2-3	CSTDTDTQYF	TGCAGCACTGACACAGATACGCAGTATTTT
TRBV29-1	.	many	TRBJ2-3	CSGRRFSAKDTQYF	TGCAGCGGGAGGCGGTTTTCTGCGAAAGATACGCAGTATTTT
TRBV4-1	.	many	TRBJ2-6	CASSQEHGANVLTF	TGCGCCAGCAGCCAAGAACATGGGGCCAACGTCCTGACTTTC
TRBV28	.	few	TRBJ2-7	CASSKQVYYVQYF	TGTGCCAGCAGTAAACAGGTATACTACGTGCAGTACTTC
TRBV14	TRBD1	.	TRBJ1-1	CASSQRQGAIEAEAFF	TGTGCCAGCAGCCAGAGACAGGGGGCGATTGAGGCTGAAGCTTTCTTT
TRBV7-8	TRBD1	few	TRBJ2-3	CASSLEQGATDTQYF	TGTGCCAGCAGCTTAGAACAGGGGGCAACAGATACGCAGTATTTT
TRBV20-1	TRBD2	few	TRBJ2-5	CSARSVREQETQYF	TGCAGTGCTAGAAGTGTGCGGGAGCAAGAGACCCAGTACTTC
TRBV7-6	.	.	TRBJ2-7	CASSGGGDTYEQYF	TGTGCCAGCAGCGGCGGAGGGGACACCTACGAGCAGTACTTC
TRBV20-1	.	.	TRBJ1-2	CSAYSAANYGYTF	TGCAGTGCGTACTCGGCGGCGAACTATGGCTACACCTTC